This T cell receptor beta chain appears in the sequencing data of a study of blood T cell repertoires in COVID-19. Study details: Acute and convalescent COVID-19 specimens originated in the United States, Italy and Spain.

Profiling relied on immunoSEQ multiplex PCR, and the TCRdb table lists in-frame clones only, not all of them. The repertoire holds roughly 200,000 clones, with approximately 87% as singletons. Sequencing input: peripheral blood. The clonotype was recovered from a man aged 55 to 69 who had recovered from COVID-19.

The CDR3 region has the DNA TGTGCCAGCAGTTTTTGGCAGAATAATTCACCCCTCCACTTT. Protein sequence: CASSFWQNNSPLHF. The chain joins TRBV27 to TRBJ1-6, with D unclear. V dropped 3 bases and J dropped 5 bases, with 8 bases sitting between them. CDR3 size: 14 residues. Germline V gives CDR1 MNHEY, CDR2 SMNVEV (reference sequence).